This record looks at one TCR beta chain sequence and its context. The source of the sample is a study of T cell changes during pregnancy in multiple sclerosis. TCRdb's table, derived via immunoSEQ multiplex PCR, lists solely in-frame clones and lacks some. The sample shows 50,000 to 70,000 clones, more than 85% of them seen only once. CDR1 is SGHTA, CDR2 FQGTGA, per germline. V shed 3 bases and J 7 bases; nucleotides not matched to a gene: 10. This CDR3 comprises 16 residues. The chain links TRBV7-3 to TRBJ2-2; the match to TRBD2 covers 8 bases. The sample in question was CD8+ T cells from peripheral blood mononuclear cells, obtained before pregnancy. The clonotype was recovered from a female donor with multiple sclerosis, enrolled in a pregnancy study. CDR3 DNA sequence: TGTGCCAGCAGCTTCGACCCCCGGGGGGGGCACGGGGAGCTGTTTTTT. It yields the protein CASSFDPRGGHGELFF.